Listed below are T cell receptor beta chains from one sample, sequenced in a study of cytomegalovirus exposure and HLA in healthy donors. Clones were sequenced by immunoSEQ multiplex PCR, and TCRdb holds only the in-frame ones, with some missing. Counted here are approximately 150,000 clones, about 80% occurring once; the ten biggest clones make up around 6.6%. The sequenced material came from PBMCs. These receptors all come from a woman in her thirties or forties in good health and CMV-seropositive. The CDR3 runs from the conserved cysteine through the conserved F or W.

v_gene	j_gene	CDR3aa
TRBV27	TRBJ2-7	CASRSGLAGLRGDYEQYF
TRBV25-1	TRBJ2-1	CASSDVAGSSYNEQFF
TRBV5-6	TRBJ1-2	CASSSPELRLPSYGYTF
TRBV5-1	TRBJ2-2	CASSPGQGGELFF
TRBV28	TRBJ2-2	CASSYHRELFF
TRBV11-2	TRBJ2-6	CASSLGGGAIGANVLTF
TRBV6-1	TRBJ1-1	CASSEQRNTEAFF
TRBV11-2	TRBJ2-7	CASSRREGQTEQYF
TRBV18	TRBJ2-3	CASSPPTGVTTDTQYF
TRBV11-2	TRBJ2-5	CASSQDSLSSGTQYF
TRBV4-2	TRBJ2-1	CASSTDRYNEQFF
TRBV29-1	TRBJ2-3	CSVEVGGREADTQYF
TRBV5-1	TRBJ2-5	CASSWTGPRETQYF
TRBV1	TRBJ2-7	CTSSQEPGQGAYEQYF
TRBV30	TRBJ1-4	CACAYRGQNEKLFF
TRBV11-2	TRBJ1-2	CASSLRRGRSLYGYTF
TRBV10-1	TRBJ2-5	CASSESGRAGGETQYF
TRBV7-9	TRBJ2-1	CANLGLGNEQFF
TRBV29-1	TRBJ2-7	CSVRSGSSYEQYF
TRBV7-9	TRBJ2-1	CSSSLIRWLGFHEQFF
TRBV7-9	TRBJ2-7	CASSIMAEQYF
TRBV19	TRBJ2-7	CASSIRTSGILEQYF
TRBV6-1	TRBJ2-7	CASSEVGLGDEQYF
TRBV7-9	TRBJ2-5	CASSLTGWETQYF
TRBV28	TRBJ1-2	CASSPWAGNYGYTF
TRBV7-8	TRBJ2-7	CASSLVGLAGAEQYF
TRBV5-1	TRBJ1-4	CASSQGATNEKLFF
TRBV4-1	TRBJ2-3	CASSRGLAGGTDTQYF
TRBV7-9	TRBJ2-3	CASSPGLAGEGAHTDTQYF
TRBV21-1	TRBJ1-3	CASSSTQGAIPGNTIYF
TRBV5-1	TRBJ1-4	CASSPGTGRGEKLFF
TRBV11-2	TRBJ2-1	CASSFFSGRAWDEQFF
TRBV6-5	TRBJ1-4	CASGGRTNEKLFF
TRBV19	TRBJ2-1	CASSNPWAGGAIF
TRBV7-2	TRBJ2-3	CASSFGLAGVADTQYF
TRBV18	TRBJ1-2	CASSSGGAYGYTF
TRBV18	TRBJ2-7	CASSPGGSYEQYF
TRBV19	TRBJ2-1	CASSKSRTGPYNEQFF
TRBV5-1	TRBJ2-7	CASSLTGREQYF
TRBV7-2	TRBJ1-1	CASSPNRQGGAFF
TRBV18	TRBJ2-2	CASSPLQAGGTGELFF
TRBV7-5	TRBJ1-2	CARSFSRRGYTF
TRBV13	TRBJ2-7	CASSLNRRSYEQYF
TRBV18	TRBJ1-2	CASSPDRGDYGYTF
TRBV7-9	TRBJ2-1	CSSSFRAGGASRYTDEQFF
TRBV6-6	TRBJ1-4	CASSSDREATNEKLFF
TRBV7-9	TRBJ2-5	CASSFGAGGPETQYF
TRBV7-9	TRBJ1-5	CASSQGTMGQPQHF
TRBV7-9	TRBJ2-5	CSSSSQRVTQYF
TRBV11-2	TRBJ2-5	CASSLGAQETQYF
TRBV7-6	TRBJ2-1	CASSLAGGRGYNEQFF
TRBV6-1	TRBJ1-5	CASRRGQGGQPQHF
TRBV10-3	TRBJ2-3	CAISIAGGSTDTQYF
TRBV9	TRBJ2-3	CASSVASRTSTDTQYF